The clone carrying this TCR beta chain has ten or more counts. Time point here: blood at routine non-recurrence follow-up after resection. This sample was included in a study of spatial heterogeneity in lung cancer. A distinct unique molecular identifier was carried by each TCR cDNA molecule. Each CDR3 protein gets one entry after TCRdb re-called the 5' RACE reads with MiXCR. The sample contains around 40,000 distinct CDR3 sequences, 6.5% to 9.5% of which appear only once. Germline V CDR1 and CDR2: SGDLS, YYNGEE. The V and J ends lost 2 bases and 3 bases respectively, with 11 bases between them. The CDR3 contains 14 residues.

The chain combines TRBV9 with TRBJ2-5, with D tentatively TRBD1 (5 bases). Specimen: PBMCs, collected at follow-up. The receptor was isolated from a male donor with early-stage non-small cell lung cancer. This CDR3 is CASSVAPTEETQYF. The CDR3 nucleotides read TGTGCCAGCAGCGTCGCACCGACAGAAGAGACCCAGTACTTC.